Shown below are 17 T cell receptor beta chains from a single sample sequenced in a study of T cell repertoires in aging, cancer and after chemotherapy. Multiplex touch-down PCR with TRB-A/B primers amplified rearranged V-D-J TRB sequences. TCRdb called the multiplex PCR reads again in MiXCR, with one record for every CDR3 protein. The sample yields 5,000 to 6,000 distinct CDR3 sequences, 20% to 25% seen once. Amplification of TCR beta used genomic DNA extracted from peripheral blood. Source material: blood. These receptors were obtained from a human donor in good health. The donor label of this sample is uncertain.

This clonotype rates as medium-sized. The V gene is TRBV7-9, the J gene TRBJ2-1; D is perhaps TRBD1 or TRBD2 (5 bases each). Trimming stripped 4 bases from V and 6 bases from J, with 16 bases between. Germline V CDR1 and CDR2: SEHNR, FQNEAQ (reference sequence). The CDR3 has 15 residues. The CDR3 DNA sequence: TGTGCCAGCAGCTCCCACGGGGCCCCCAGCAATGAGCAGTTCTTC. Translating gives CASSSHGAPSNEQFF.

This clonotype is medium-sized (0.01 to 0.1%) by share. The chain employs TRBV6-5 and TRBJ2-4; TRBD2 matches at 10 bases. The trim removed 5 bases at V and 5 bases at J, leaving 6 bases unmatched. The CDR3 is 15 amino acids. Germline assignment: CDR1 MNHEY and CDR2 SVGAGI. CDR3 amino acids: CASSDERGGQNIQYF. CDR3 bases: TGTGCCAGCAGTGATGAGCGGGGGGGACAAAACATTCAGTACTTC.

The gene calls are TRBV12-5 and TRBJ1-1; maybe TRBD1 (5 bases). The CDR3 totals 14 residues. Germline CDR1 LGHNT, CDR2 FRNRAP. The germline V and J ends were trimmed by 0 bases and 10 bases, with 15 bases remaining between them. The CDR3 spells CASGLVRSQGAAFF. DNA of the CDR3: TGTGCTAGTGGTTTGGTACGAAGCCAGGGAGCAGCTTTCTTT. Full variable domain (missing parts from reference TRBV12-5 and TRBJ1-1): DARVTQTPRHKVTEMGQEVTMRCQPILGHNTVFWYRQTMMQGLELLAYFRNRAPLDDSGMPKDRFSAEMPDATLATLKIQPSEPRDSAVYFCASGLVRSQGAAFFGQGTRLTVV.

This clonotype was seen once. This could be a read error, since a much larger clone is one nucleotide away. The chain couples TRBV6-2 or TRBV6-3 to TRBJ1-1; the D gene is possibly TRBD1 (6 bases). This CDR3 is built from 13 residues. The germline V gene has CDR1 MNHEY and CDR2 SVGEGT. CDR3 nucleotide sequence: TGTGCCAGCAGATGGACAGTGAACACTAAAGCTTTCTTT. Encoded protein: CASRWTVNTKAFF.

By share, this clonotype ranks as medium-sized. CDR3 in amino acids: CASSPLAGGTGELFF. The CDR3 DNA reads TGTGCCAGCAGTCCACTAGCGGGGGGTACCGGGGAGCTGTTTTTT. This sequence joins TRBV27 and TRBJ2-2, with 12 bases that match TRBD2. V shed 5 bases and J 5 bases; nucleotides not matched to a gene: 3. Germline V lookup: CDR1 MNHEY, CDR2 SMNVEV (reference sequence). There are 15 residues in the CDR3.

V gene TRBV20-1 combines with J gene TRBJ1-2; 8 positions agree with TRBD1. The CDR3 runs 13 residues. Germline-derived CDR1 and CDR2 are DFQATT and SNEGSKA (reference sequence). V shed 0 bases, J shed 8 bases, and the junction held 5 bases outside the gene matches. CDR3 region: CSAREGTGGGYTF. The CDR3 bases are TGCAGTGCTAGAGAAGGGACAGGTGGCGGCTACACCTTC.

This clonotype was counted only a few times. This rearrangement joins TRBV5-6 to TRBJ1-1, with TRBD1 matching 11 bases. CDR1 and CDR2 (germline): SGHDT, YYEEEE. CDR3 size: 17 residues. With 2 bases clipped from V and 1 base from J, the junction kept 7 bases outside the gene matches. CDR3 sequence reads: CASSLRTGGAWNTEAFF. The CDR3 DNA is TGTGCCAGCAGCTTAAGGACAGGGGGCGCGTGGAACACTGAAGCTTTCTTT.

The rearrangement links TRBV5-4 to TRBJ1-1; tentative D call: TRBD1 (6 bases). Germline CDR1 SGHNT, CDR2 YYREEE (reference sequence). Trimming stripped 4 bases from V and 3 bases from J, with 13 bases between. CDR3 length: 14 amino acids. The DNA for the CDR3 is TGTGCCAGCAGCCCGGGACATGGGGACACTGAAGCTTTCTTT. It encodes CASSPGHGDTEAFF.

Note on this clonotype: A much larger clonotype is one base distant, so this may be a read error. This chain joins TRBV6-2 or TRBV6-3 and TRBJ2-7; D is unclear. The germline gives CDR1 MNHEY, CDR2 SVGEGT. The CDR3 is 14 residues long. The V and J ends lost 0 bases and 3 bases respectively, with 9 bases between them. The CDR3 DNA reads TGTGCCAGCAGTTACTCTCCCGCACACTACGAGCAGTACTTC. Translation gives CASSYSPAHYEQYF.

By sample share, this clonotype is medium-sized. This chain uses TRBV7-6 with TRBJ2-5; D possibly corresponds to TRBD1 (5 bases). V was clipped by 5 bases and J by 5 bases, with 15 bases between them. The CDR3 runs 14 residues. The V gene's germline CDR1 is SGHVS and CDR2 FNYEAQ. The CDR3: CASSQKQGMETQYF. CDR3 nucleotide sequence: TGTGCCAGCAGCCAAAAGCAGGGAATGGAGACCCAGTACTTC.

By share, this clonotype ranks as medium-sized. The chain couples TRBV6-5 to TRBJ2-3; 15 bases line up with TRBD2. The V gene end was trimmed by 5 bases and the J gene end by 0 bases; junction bases not matched to a gene: 9. This CDR3 is built from 19 residues. Germline assignment: CDR1 MNHEY and CDR2 SVGAGI. The CDR3 coding sequence is TGTGCCAGCAGTCACCCGGGACTAGCGGGGGGCCCTAGCACAGATACGCAGTATTTT. Protein sequence: CASSHPGLAGGPSTDTQYF.

As concerns this clonotype: A much larger clone lies a single base off, so this may be a read error. The chain joins TRBV18 to TRBJ1-3, with 10 bases matching TRBD1. Germline V CDR1 and CDR2: KGHSH, LQKENI. The J segment lost 0 bases and the V segment lost 8 bases, leaving 7 bases of the junction unmatched. This CDR3 is 16 amino acids long. CDR3 sequence (DNA): TGTGCCAGCACGCCGGACAGGGGGTACTCTGGAAACACCATATATTTT. This codes for CASTPDRGYSGNTIYF.

This sequence joins TRBV5-4 and TRBJ1-2; D not resolved. Germline values: CDR1 SGHNT, CDR2 YYREEE (reference sequence). The V end was cut by 0 bases, the J end by 4 bases, with 10 bases between. The CDR3 length is 14 residues. CDR3 DNA: TGTGCCAGCAGCTTGGGGCAGGTGTCCTATGGCTACACCTTC. This codes for CASSLGQVSYGYTF.

By proportion, this clonotype is medium-sized. V usage is TRBV5-6 and J usage is TRBJ1-2; a weak D match, TRBD1 (5 bases). The V gene's germline CDR1 is SGHDT and CDR2 YYEEEE. V shed 4 bases and J shed 5 bases, with 9 bases lying between them. This CDR3 region has 12 residues. CDR3 DNA: TGTGCCAGCAGCCCCGGGACTTATGGCTACACCTTC. It codes for CASSPGTYGYTF.

This clonotype is medium-sized (0.01 to 0.1%) in the sample. This rearrangement joins TRBV29-1 to TRBJ1-2, with D unresolved. Germline CDR1 is SQVTM and CDR2 is ANQGSEA. This CDR3 has 12 amino acids. Trimming removed 7 bases from V and 6 bases from J, with 15 bases in between. The chain's CDR3 is CSAPGSHNGYTF. CDR3 in DNA: TGCAGCGCCCCGGGATCTCATAATGGCTACACCTTC.

This clonotype was counted only a few times. The V gene is TRBV7-9, the J gene TRBJ2-5, with D maybe TRBD1 (5 bases). Looked up from germline, CDR1 is SEHNR and CDR2 is FQNEAQ (reference sequence). This CDR3 has 14 amino acids. Trimming pared 5 bases from V and 1 base from J, leaving 11 bases between. This CDR3 reads CASSRTRAQETQYF. CDR3 DNA sequence: TGTGCCAGCAGCCGCACCAGGGCCCAAGAGACCCAGTACTTC.

In this sample, this clonotype is medium-sized. This chain connects TRBV27 to TRBJ2-7; 7 positions agree with TRBD2. Germline V gene lookup returns CDR1 MNHEY and CDR2 SMNVEV (reference sequence). V lost 3 bases and J lost 3; bases outside the gene matches: 5. This CDR3 is built from 14 residues. CDR3: CASSLSGVFYEQYF. The CDR3 nucleotides read TGTGCCAGCAGTTTGAGCGGGGTATTCTACGAGCAGTACTTC.